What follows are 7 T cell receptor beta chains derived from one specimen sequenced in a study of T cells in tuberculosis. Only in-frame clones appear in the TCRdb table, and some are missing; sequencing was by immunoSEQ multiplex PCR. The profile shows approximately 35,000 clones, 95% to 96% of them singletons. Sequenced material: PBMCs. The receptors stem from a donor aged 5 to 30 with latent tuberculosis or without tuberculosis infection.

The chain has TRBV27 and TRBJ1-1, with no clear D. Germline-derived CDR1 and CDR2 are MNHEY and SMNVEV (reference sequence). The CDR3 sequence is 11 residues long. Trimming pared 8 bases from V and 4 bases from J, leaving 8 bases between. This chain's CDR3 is CASYRGTEAFF. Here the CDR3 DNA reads TGTGCCAGCTACCGGGGCACTGAAGCTTTCTTT.

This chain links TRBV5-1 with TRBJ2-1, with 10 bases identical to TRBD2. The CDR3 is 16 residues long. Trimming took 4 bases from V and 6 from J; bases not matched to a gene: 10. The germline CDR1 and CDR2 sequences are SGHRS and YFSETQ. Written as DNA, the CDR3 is TGCGCCAGCAGCCCCCGGGAAGCGGGAGGGGGCAATGAGCAGTTCTTC. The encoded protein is CASSPREAGGGNEQFF.

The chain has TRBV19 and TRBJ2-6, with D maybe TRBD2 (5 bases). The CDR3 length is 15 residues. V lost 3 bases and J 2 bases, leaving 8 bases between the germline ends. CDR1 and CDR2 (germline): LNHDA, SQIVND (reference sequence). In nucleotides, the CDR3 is TGTGCCAGTAGTATCGCGGGTCCTGGGGCCAACGTCCTGACTTTC. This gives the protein CASSIAGPGANVLTF. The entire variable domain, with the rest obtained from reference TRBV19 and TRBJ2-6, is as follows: DGGITQSPKYLFRKEGQNVTLSCEQNLNHDAMYWYRQDPGQGLRLIYYSQIVNDFQKGDIAEGYSVSREKKESFPLTVTSAQKNPTAFYLCASSIAGPGANVLTFGAGSRLTVL.

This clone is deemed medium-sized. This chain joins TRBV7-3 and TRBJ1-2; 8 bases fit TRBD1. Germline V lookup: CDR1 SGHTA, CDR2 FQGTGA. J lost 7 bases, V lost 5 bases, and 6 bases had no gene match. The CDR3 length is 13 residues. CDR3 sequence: CASSPGTGVGYTF. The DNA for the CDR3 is TGTGCCAGCAGCCCAGGGACAGGAGTTGGCTACACCTTC.

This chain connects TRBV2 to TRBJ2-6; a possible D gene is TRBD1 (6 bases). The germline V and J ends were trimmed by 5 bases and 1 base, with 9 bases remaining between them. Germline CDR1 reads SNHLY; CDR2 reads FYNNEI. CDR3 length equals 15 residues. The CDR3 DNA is TGTGCCAGCAGTACAGGGCCTTCTGGGGCCAACGTCCTGACTTTC. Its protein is CASSTGPSGANVLTF.

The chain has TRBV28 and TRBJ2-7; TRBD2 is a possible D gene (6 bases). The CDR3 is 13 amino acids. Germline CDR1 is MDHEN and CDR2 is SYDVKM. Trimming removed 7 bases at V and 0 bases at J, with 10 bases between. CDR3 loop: CASIGGSSYEQYF. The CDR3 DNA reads TGTGCCAGCATCGGGGGTAGCTCCTACGAGCAGTACTTC.

CDR3 region: CAISDGSGRSSEQFF. CDR3 coding DNA: TGTGCCATCAGTGATGGTAGCGGGAGAAGCAGTGAGCAGTTCTTC. This rearrangement joins TRBV10-3 to TRBJ2-1; 9 bases agree with TRBD2. V lost 3 bases and J lost 9; bases outside the gene matches: 9. The CDR3 runs to 15 residues. CDR1 is ENHRY, CDR2 SYGVKD, per germline.